What follows are 21 T cell receptor beta chains derived from one specimen sequenced in a study of blood T cell repertoires in COVID-19. Here immunoSEQ multiplex PCR was the method, and the copy in TCRdb shows in-frame clones only, minus some. The table shows roughly 120,000 clones, with 80% occurring only once. The sequenced material came from peripheral blood. The receptors shown here come from a man aged 70 or older with acute or convalescent COVID-19.

J is TRBJ2-5 and V is TRBV3-1 (or the pseudogene TRBV3-2); 9 bases align to TRBD1. The germline V gene has CDR1 LGHDT and CDR2 YNNKEL (reference sequence). V was pared by 2 bases and J by 4 bases, with 14 bases of the junction left unmatched. This CDR3 comprises 18 residues. The DNA of the CDR3 is TGTGCCAGCAGCCAAATACAGGGGGCTCTGGTGACCTTAGAGACCCAGTACTTC. Translation: CASSQIQGALVTLETQYF.

The genes are TRBV6-5 and TRBJ1-4; 8 bases agree with TRBD1. V dropped 5 bases and J dropped 8; count of bases not matched to a gene: 7. Germline values: CDR1 MNHEY, CDR2 SVGAGI. CDR3 length: 14 amino acids. CDR3: CASSPDRVGEKLFF. The CDR3 nucleotides are TGTGCCAGCAGTCCGGACAGGGTCGGGGAAAAACTGTTTTTT.

The chain recombines TRBV30 with TRBJ1-5, with 7 nucleotides matching TRBD1. From germline, CDR1 is GTSNPN and CDR2 SVGIG (reference sequence). This CDR3 is 14 amino acids long. J gave up 2 bases and V 2 bases, and 3 bases lay outside the gene matches. The CDR3 DNA sequence: TGTGCCTGGAGTATTGGACAGGGCAATCAGCCCCAGCATTTT. Its protein product is CAWSIGQGNQPQHF. Looking up the rest from reference TRBV30 and TRBJ1-5 gives the full variable domain: SQTIHQWPATLVQPVGSPLSLECTVEGTSNPNLYWYRQAAGRGLQLLFYSVGIGQISSEVPQNLSASRPQDRQFILSSKKLLLSDSGFYLCAWSIGQGNQPQHFGDGTRLSIL.

This clone was seen a handful of times. This sequence joins TRBV2 and TRBJ1-6, with D uncertain. The germline V and J ends were trimmed by 4 bases and 6 bases, with 10 bases remaining between them. This CDR3 has 14 residues. Germline CDR1 is SNHLY and CDR2 is FYNNEI. The CDR3 protein is CASSARELNSPLHF. CDR3 coding DNA: TGTGCCAGCAGTGCGAGGGAGCTTAATTCACCCCTCCACTTT.

The gene calls are TRBV10-2 and TRBJ2-7; TRBD1 matches 9 bases. Germline loops: CDR1 WSHSY, CDR2 SAAADI. The V and J ends lost 7 bases and 2 bases, in that order; junction bases with no gene match: 6. The length of the CDR3 is 14 residues. Written as DNA, the CDR3 is TGCGCCAGCAAAGGGACAGGGTCCCCCTACGAGCAGTACTTC. Encoded protein: CASKGTGSPYEQYF.

The genes are TRBV10-1 and TRBJ2-7, with 9 bases lining up with TRBD2. CDR1 WNHNN and CDR2 SYGVQD come from the germline V gene (reference sequence). CDR3 size: 15 residues. With V trimmed by 7 bases and J by 4 bases, 11 bases remained unmatched. CDR3 DNA: TGCGCCAGCAAGACTTGGCTAGCGGGGTTGTACGAGCAGTACTTC. It codes for CASKTWLAGLYEQYF.

J is TRBJ2-2 and V is TRBV5-1; D may be TRBD1 (5 bases). In germline, CDR1 is SGHRS, CDR2 YFSETQ. V was pared by 4 bases and J by 1 base, with 11 bases between. This CDR3 has 15 residues. CDR3 nucleotide sequence: TGCGCCAGCAGCGAACGTACAGGGAACACCGGGGAGCTGTTTTTT. Translating gives CASSERTGNTGELFF.

This clone was detected once. This chain joins TRBV5-8 and TRBJ2-1; D remains unclear. Between the trimmed V and J ends, which lost 2 bases and 5 bases, there was a span of 17 bases. Germline CDR1 and CDR2: SGHTS and YDEGEE. This CDR3 has 16 amino acids. The CDR3 coding sequence is TGTGCCAGCAGCTTACTACAAACTAACGGTGACAATGAGCAGTTCTTC. Amino acids: CASSLLQTNGDNEQFF.

This rearrangement joins TRBV30 to TRBJ1-2, with 8 nucleotides matching TRBD1. This CDR3 comprises 16 residues. CDR1 and CDR2 from the germline V gene are GTSNPN and SVGIG (reference sequence). The V segment lost 3 bases and the J segment 2 bases; nucleotides outside the gene matches: 11. The CDR3 loop reads CAWRRAGGANNYGYTF. In DNA, the CDR3 is TGTGCCTGGAGAAGGGCAGGGGGCGCGAACAACTATGGCTACACCTTC. Complete variable domain (other parts from reference TRBV30 and TRBJ1-2): SQTIHQWPATLVQPVGSPLSLECTVEGTSNPNLYWYRQAAGRGLQLLFYSVGIGQISSEVPQNLSASRPQDRQFILSSKKLLLSDSGFYLCAWRRAGGANNYGYTFGSGTRLTVV.

The V gene is TRBV6-1, the J gene TRBJ2-7, with 7 bases identical to TRBD1. CDR3 size: 15 residues. Germline lookup yields CDR1 MNHNS and CDR2 SASEGT. The V and J ends lost 0 bases and 3 bases, in that order; junction bases with no gene match: 5. CDR3 nucleotides: TGTGCCAGCAGTGAAGCCCCGGACAGGTACTACGAGCAGTACTTC. Amino acids: CASSEAPDRYYEQYF.

The V call is TRBV24-1, the J call TRBJ2-7; tentative D call: TRBD2 (6 bases). The CDR3 covers 15 residues. The V gene's germline CDR1 is KGHDR and CDR2 SFDVKD. V lost 0 bases and J 12 bases, leaving 20 bases between the germline ends. Here the CDR3 DNA reads TGTGCCACCAGTGATTTGGGGACTGGGGGTGGGGTATTGTACTTC. It encodes CATSDLGTGGGVLYF.

The rearrangement uses TRBV20-1 and TRBJ1-1; 11 nucleotides line up with TRBD1. The length of the CDR3 is 15 residues. Germline V gene sequence: CDR1 DFQATT, CDR2 SNEGSKA (reference sequence). V lost 3 bases and J lost 1; bases outside the gene matches: 4. This chain's CDR3 is CSASWGQGGNTEAFF. The CDR3 DNA is TGCAGTGCTAGTTGGGGACAGGGGGGGAACACTGAAGCTTTCTTT.

V usage is TRBV3-1 (or the pseudogene TRBV3-2) and J usage is TRBJ1-4, with 10 bases fitting TRBD1. There are 16 residues in the CDR3. The junction had 10 bases not matched to a gene; V was cut back by 4 bases and J by 8 bases. Germline CDR1 LGHDT, CDR2 YNNKEL (reference sequence). The CDR3 loop reads CASSRYSRTGGEKLFF. In nucleotides, the CDR3 is TGTGCCAGCAGCCGCTACTCCCGGACAGGGGGGGAAAAACTGTTTTTT.

The rearrangement uses TRBV7-9 and TRBJ1-4, with 9 bases fitting TRBD1. Germline CDR1 reads SEHNR; CDR2 reads FQNEAQ (reference sequence). The CDR3 consists of 13 residues. The trim removed 4 bases at V and 8 bases at J, leaving 2 bases unmatched. This CDR3 reads CASSWDRVEKLFF. The CDR3, as DNA: TGTGCCAGCAGCTGGGACAGGGTAGAAAAACTGTTTTTT. The full variable domain, rest sourced from reference TRBV7-9 and TRBJ1-4, is DTGVSQNPRHKITKRGQNVTFRCDPISEHNRLYWYRQTLGQGPEFLTYFQNEAQLEKSRLLSDRFSAERPKGSFSTLEIQRTEQGDSAMYLCASSWDRVEKLFFGSGTQLSVL.

The chain uses TRBV6-6 and TRBJ1-4, with D maybe TRBD1 (5 bases). Germline CDR1 reads MNHNY; CDR2 reads SVGAGI (reference sequence). Trimming shortened V by 5 bases and J by 7 bases, and 17 bases separated the two germline ends. This CDR3 contains 15 residues. The CDR3 here is CASSALGQASEKLFF. Here the CDR3 DNA reads TGTGCCAGCAGTGCCCTCGGACAAGCTAGTGAAAAACTGTTTTTT.

This clone came up once. J is TRBJ1-2 and V is TRBV27; D is perhaps TRBD1 (5 bases). V dropped 2 bases and J dropped 0 bases, with 7 bases sitting between them. This CDR3 is built from 14 residues. Germline values: CDR1 MNHEY, CDR2 SMNVEV (reference sequence). CDR3 sequence reads: CASSLAGTNYGYTF. DNA of the CDR3: TGTGCCAGCAGTTTAGCAGGGACTAACTATGGCTACACCTTC.

The gene calls are TRBV21-1 and TRBJ2-2; TRBD1, the table's D call, lacks a check against the DNA. TRBV21-1 is listed as a pseudogene. The CDR3 is made up of 14 amino acids. The CDR3 protein is CASAQGLGTGELFF. The CDR3 DNA follows: TGTGCCTCCGCCCAGGGGCTGGGCACCGGGGAGCTGTTTTTT.

V is TRBV6-6 and J is TRBJ1-5, with a possible D match to TRBD1 (5 bases). Germline assignment: CDR1 MNHNY and CDR2 SVGAGI (reference sequence). The CDR3 is 13 amino acids. V was shortened by 4 bases and J by 6 bases, with 10 bases between the two germline ends. CDR3 loop: CASSWGWGQPQHF. In DNA, the CDR3 is TGTGCCAGCAGTTGGGGCTGGGGTCAGCCCCAGCATTTT.

The rearrangement joins TRBV5-5 to TRBJ1-1; 7 nucleotides align to TRBD1. Germline-derived CDR1 and CDR2 are SGHKS and YYEKEE (reference sequence). CDR3 length equals 16 residues. With 0 bases clipped from V and 0 bases from J, the junction kept 5 bases outside the gene matches. Here the CDR3 DNA reads TGTGCCAGCAGCTTGGTCCCGGGACAGATGAACACTGAAGCTTTCTTT. This translates into CASSLVPGQMNTEAFF. Together with reference TRBV5-5 and TRBJ1-1, the CDR3 gives the full variable domain: DAGVTQSPTHLIKTRGQQVTLRCSPISGHKSVSWYQQVLGQGPQFIFQYYEKEERGRGNFPDRFSARQFPNYSSELNVNALLLGDSALYLCASSLVPGQMNTEAFFGQGTRLTVV.

This clone came up once. The chain is built from TRBV19 and TRBJ2-7, with D tentatively TRBD2 (5 bases). CDR1 is LNHDA, CDR2 SQIVND, per germline (reference sequence). V was clipped by 4 bases and J by 2 bases, with 9 bases between them. The CDR3 has 13 residues. CDR3 bases: TGTGCCAGTAGTACCCGGCGGGCCTACGAGCAGTACTTC. Its translation is CASSTRRAYEQYF.

This chain uses TRBV7-9 with TRBJ1-6; 8 positions match TRBD1. The CDR3 is 14 residues long. V dropped 3 bases and J dropped 9; count of bases not matched to a gene: 4. Germline values: CDR1 SEHNR, CDR2 FQNEAQ (reference sequence). CDR3 sequence (DNA): TGTGCCAGCAGCTTGGGACAGGAGGGTTCACCCCTCCACTTT. This codes for CASSLGQEGSPLHF.